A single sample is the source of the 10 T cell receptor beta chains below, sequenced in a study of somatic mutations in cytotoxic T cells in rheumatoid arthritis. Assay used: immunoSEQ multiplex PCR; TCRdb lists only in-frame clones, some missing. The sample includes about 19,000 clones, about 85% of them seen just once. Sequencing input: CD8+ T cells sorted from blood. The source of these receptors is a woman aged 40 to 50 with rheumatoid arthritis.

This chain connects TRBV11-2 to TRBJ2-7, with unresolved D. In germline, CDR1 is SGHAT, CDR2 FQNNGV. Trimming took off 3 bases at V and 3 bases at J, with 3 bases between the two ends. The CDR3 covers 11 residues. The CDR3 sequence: CASSFNYEQYF. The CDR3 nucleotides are TGTGCCAGCAGCTTCAACTACGAGCAGTACTTC.

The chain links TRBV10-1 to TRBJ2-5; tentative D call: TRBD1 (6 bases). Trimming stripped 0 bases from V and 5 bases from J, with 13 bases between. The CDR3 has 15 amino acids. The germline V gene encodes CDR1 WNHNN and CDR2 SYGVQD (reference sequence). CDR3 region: CASSESSGVGETQYF. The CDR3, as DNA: TGCGCCAGCAGTGAGTCGTCAGGGGTCGGGGAGACCCAGTACTTC.

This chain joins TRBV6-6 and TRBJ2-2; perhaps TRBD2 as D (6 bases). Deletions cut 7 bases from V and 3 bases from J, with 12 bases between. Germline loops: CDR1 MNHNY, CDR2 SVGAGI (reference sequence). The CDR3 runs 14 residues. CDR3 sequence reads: CASMTGLHTGELFF. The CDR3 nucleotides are TGTGCCAGCATGACGGGACTCCACACCGGGGAGCTGTTTTTT.

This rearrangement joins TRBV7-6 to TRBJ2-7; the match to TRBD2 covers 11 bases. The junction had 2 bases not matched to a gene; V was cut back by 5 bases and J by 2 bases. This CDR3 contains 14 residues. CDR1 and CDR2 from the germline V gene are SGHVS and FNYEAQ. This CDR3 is CASSHSGGAYEQYF. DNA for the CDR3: TGTGCCAGCAGCCATAGCGGGGGGGCCTACGAGCAGTACTTC.

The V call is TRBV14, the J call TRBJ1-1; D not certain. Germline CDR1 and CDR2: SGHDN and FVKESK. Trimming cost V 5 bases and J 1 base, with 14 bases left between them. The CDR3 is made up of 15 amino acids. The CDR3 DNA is TGTGCCAGCAGCAGAACTCGATTAGCGAACACTGAAGCTTTCTTT. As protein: CASSRTRLANTEAFF. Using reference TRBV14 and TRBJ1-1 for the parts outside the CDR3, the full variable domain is EAGVTQFPSHSVIEKGQTVTLRCDPISGHDNLYWYRRVMGKEIKFLLHFVKESKQDESGMPNNRFLAERTGGTYSTLKVQPAELEDSGVYFCASSRTRLANTEAFFGQGTRLTVV.

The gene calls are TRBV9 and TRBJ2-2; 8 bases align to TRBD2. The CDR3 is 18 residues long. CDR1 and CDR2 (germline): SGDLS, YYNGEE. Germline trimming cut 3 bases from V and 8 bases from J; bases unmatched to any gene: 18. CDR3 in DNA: TGTGCCAGCAGCGCCACGTCCGGGGGGGCAGCTGGAGCAGGGGAGCTGTTTTTT. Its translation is CASSATSGGAAGAGELFF.

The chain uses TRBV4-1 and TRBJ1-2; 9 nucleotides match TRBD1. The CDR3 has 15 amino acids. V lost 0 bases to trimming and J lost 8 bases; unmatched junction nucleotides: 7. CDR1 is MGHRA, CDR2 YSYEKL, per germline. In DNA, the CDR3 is TGCGCCAGCAGCCAAGATAGGACAGGGGCCGGGGGCTACACCTTC. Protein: CASSQDRTGAGGYTF.

The CDR3 sequence: CASSELMRATDTQYF. Written as DNA, the CDR3 is TGTGCCAGCAGTGAATTGATGAGGGCCACAGATACGCAGTATTTT. The chain links TRBV25-1 to TRBJ2-3; tentative D call: TRBD2 (5 bases). Germline V CDR1 and CDR2: MGHDK, SYGVNS. The CDR3 is 15 residues long. The V end lost 1 base, the J end lost 2 bases, and 10 bases lay between the germline ends.

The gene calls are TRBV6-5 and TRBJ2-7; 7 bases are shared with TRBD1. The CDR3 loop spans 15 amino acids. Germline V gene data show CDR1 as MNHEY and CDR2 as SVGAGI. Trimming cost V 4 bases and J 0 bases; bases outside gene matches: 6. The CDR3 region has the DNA TGTGCCAGCAGTTCAGGGGGACAGAGCTCCTACGAGCAGTACTTC. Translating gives CASSSGGQSSYEQYF.

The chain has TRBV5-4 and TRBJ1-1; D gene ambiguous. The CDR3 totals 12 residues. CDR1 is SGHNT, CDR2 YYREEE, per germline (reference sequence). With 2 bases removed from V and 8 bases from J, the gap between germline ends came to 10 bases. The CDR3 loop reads CASSFGDEEAFF. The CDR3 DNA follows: TGTGCCAGCAGCTTCGGAGACGAGGAAGCTTTCTTT.